Given below is one T cell receptor (beta chain) in context. What it binds is not known. The sequence runs out 3 residues before the end of the CDR3; the remainder is reconstructed from the germline J gene. Each donor provided roughly 5 to 8 ml of heparinized whole blood. This record comes from a study of T cell clonality in common variable immunodeficiency. Profiled with immunoSEQ multiplex PCR; TCRdb holds only in-frame clones, not every one. The sample contains about 33,000 clones, none occurring once; about 6.1% lies in the top ten. Findings of the study overall: Fewer deletions and N-nucleotide insertions were reportedly seen in common variable immunodeficiency TCR beta sequences.

Germline CDR1 and CDR2: LNHDA and SQIVND (reference sequence). The junction had 2 bases not matched to a gene; V was cut back by 8 bases and J by 0 bases. The CDR3 totals 14 residues. This receptor was taken from a human donor with common variable immunodeficiency. What was sequenced was peripheral blood mononuclear cells. The V and J genes are TRBV19 and TRBJ1-3; 9 bases are shared with TRBD1. The sequenced CDR3 bases are TGTGCCAGTTGGGACAGGGTCTCTGGAAACACC. Its translation: CASWDRVSGNT. The entire CDR3 sequence reads CASWDRVSGNTIYF.